This T cell receptor beta chain was obtained from a study of long-term antiretroviral therapy in people with HIV. Version v3.0 of the immunoSEQ assay ran at survey level. Repertoires were generated with immunoSEQ multiplex PCR, while TCRdb's copy carries only in-frame clones and drops some. Here the sample spans fewer than 35,000 clones, around four fifths being singletons. CDR1 is SGHVS, CDR2 FQNEAQ, per germline. The CDR3 length is 16 residues. Germline trimming cut 5 bases from V and 3 bases from J; bases unmatched to any gene: 11. Notes on the study in general: Narrower CDR3 length ranges marked HIV repertoires relative to controls. Older ART regimens were possibly in use when the blood was collected between 2004 and 2017.

About this clone itself: Its antigen remains unknown.

The genes are TRBV7-8 and TRBJ2-3; 7 nucleotides align to TRBD2. Sequenced material: unsorted PBMCs, taken 0.4 years before starting antiretroviral therapy. This receptor was obtained from a man aged 18 to 29 with HIV. CDR3 sequence reads: CASSPRGRAGTDTQYF. The CDR3 nucleotides are TGTGCCAGCAGCCCACGGGGCAGAGCGGGAACAGATACGCAGTATTTT.